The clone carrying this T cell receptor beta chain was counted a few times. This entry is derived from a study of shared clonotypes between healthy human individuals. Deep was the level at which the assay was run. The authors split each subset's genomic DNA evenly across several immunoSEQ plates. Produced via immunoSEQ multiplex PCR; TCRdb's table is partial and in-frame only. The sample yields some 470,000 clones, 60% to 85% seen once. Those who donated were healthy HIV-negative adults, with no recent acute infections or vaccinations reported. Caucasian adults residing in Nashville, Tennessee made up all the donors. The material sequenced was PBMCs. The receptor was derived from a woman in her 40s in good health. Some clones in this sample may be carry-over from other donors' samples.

The CDR3, as DNA: TGTGCCAGCAGTTTCCCCCTGACGGACGATACCTACGAGCAGTACTTC. It specifies CASSFPLTDDTYEQYF. The chain employs TRBV28 and TRBJ2-7; D is uncertain. Trimming left V 3 bases short and J 2 bases short, with 17 bases between. This CDR3 has 16 amino acids. Germline-derived CDR1 and CDR2 are MDHEN and SYDVKM. The complete variable domain, with remaining parts taken from reference TRBV28 and TRBJ2-7, reads DVKVTQSSRYLVKRTGEKVFLECVQDMDHENMFWYRQDPGLGLRLIYFSYDVKMKEKGDIPEGYSVSREKKERFSLILESASTNQTSMYLCASSFPLTDDTYEQYFGPGTRLTVT.